Following are 20 T cell receptor beta chains from one sample sequenced in a study of shared clonotypes between healthy human individuals. Sequencing used immunoSEQ multiplex PCR; TCRdb keeps in-frame clones, though not all of them. The sample comprises about a million clones, around 74% of which are singletons, and 1.4% rests with the top ten. The sample comprised memory CD4+ T cells sorted from blood. Subset given: CD45RA-negative fraction. Every receptor here comes from a man aged 18 to 35 in good health.

CDR3 in DNA: TGTGCCAGCTCCACCCCGGGTGGCGGTGAAAAACTGTTTTTT. Amino acids: CASSTPGGGEKLFF. The V call is TRBV28, the J call TRBJ1-4; D is unclear. Trimming stripped 8 bases from V and 7 bases from J, with 17 bases between. Germline V gene sequence: CDR1 MDHEN, CDR2 SYDVKM. The CDR3 consists of 14 residues.

This chain joins TRBV6-1 and TRBJ1-2, with no clear D. The germline gives CDR1 MNHNS, CDR2 SASEGT. The CDR3 contains 17 residues. The V end lost 2 bases, the J end lost 5 bases, and 21 bases lay between the germline ends. Written as DNA, the CDR3 is TGTGCCAGCAGTGAAAGTGCAGGATTAGCCTCGGGGTATGGCTACACCTTC. This gives the protein CASSESAGLASGYGYTF.

This chain links TRBV2 with TRBJ1-6; D is unresolved. CDR1 SNHLY and CDR2 FYNNEI come from the germline V gene. CDR3 length: 14 residues. V lost 6 bases, J lost 0 bases, and 6 bases lay in between. The CDR3 region is CASRGSSYNSPLHF. Written as DNA, the CDR3 is TGTGCCAGCAGGGGGAGCTCCTATAATTCACCCCTCCACTTT.

V usage is TRBV9 and J usage is TRBJ2-3, with 9 nucleotides matching TRBD2. This CDR3 spans 14 amino acids. Germline loops: CDR1 SGDLS, CDR2 YYNGEE. Unmatched junction bases numbered 3, after V lost 3 bases and J lost 4 bases. The CDR3 DNA reads TGTGCCAGCAGCGGGCTAGCGGGGCCAGATACGCAGTATTTT. Its translation is CASSGLAGPDTQYF. Full variable domain (missing parts from reference TRBV9 and TRBJ2-3): DSGVTQTPKHLITATGQRVTLRCSPRSGDLSVYWYQQSLDQGLQFLIQYYNGEERAKGNILERFSAQQFPDLHSELNLSSLELGDSALYFCASSGLAGPDTQYFGPGTRLTVL.

The chain employs TRBV5-1 and TRBJ1-1; 10 positions agree with TRBD1. Germline trimming cut 4 bases from V and 4 bases from J; bases unmatched to any gene: 7. CDR1 SGHRS and CDR2 YFSETQ come from the germline V gene. This CDR3 has 15 residues. This CDR3 reads CASSPGDRGTTEAFF. In nucleotides, the CDR3 is TGCGCCAGCAGCCCGGGGGACAGGGGAACCACTGAAGCTTTCTTT.

This chain joins TRBV7-2 and TRBJ1-2, with unresolved D. There are 14 residues in the CDR3. V shed 1 base and J shed 7 bases, with 13 bases lying between them. Germline CDR1 is SGHTA and CDR2 is FQGNSA. The CDR3 region has the DNA TGTGCCAGCAGCTTAGACGCCGGGATCCGTGGCTACACCTTC. Its translation is CASSLDAGIRGYTF.

The rearrangement links TRBV6-5 to TRBJ2-7, with TRBD2 matching over 7 bases. The ends lost 1 base at V and 6 bases at J; junction bases unmatched: 3. Germline V gives CDR1 MNHEY, CDR2 SVGAGI. The CDR3 sequence is 13 residues long. The CDR3 nucleotides are TGTGCCAGCAGTTACTTTTCGGGGGGCGAGCAGTACTTC. It specifies CASSYFSGGEQYF.

The CDR3 DNA reads TGTGCCAGCACCGGACAGGGCCCTGGGGCCAACGTCCTGACTTTC. Encoded protein: CASTGQGPGANVLTF. This chain joins TRBV28 and TRBJ2-6, with 8 bases matching TRBD1. Germline trimming cut 7 bases from V and 2 bases from J; bases unmatched to any gene: 4. Per the germline V gene, CDR1 is MDHEN and CDR2 is SYDVKM. The length of the CDR3 is 15 residues. The full variable domain, with the rest looked up from reference TRBV28 and TRBJ2-6, is DVKVTQSSRYLVKRTGEKVFLECVQDMDHENMFWYRQDPGLGLRLIYFSYDVKMKEKGDIPEGYSVSREKKERFSLILESASTNQTSMYLCASTGQGPGANVLTFGAGSRLTVL.

This clone was seen a handful of times. The chain combines TRBV4-3 with TRBJ2-7; tentatively, D is TRBD2 (5 bases). V lost 0 bases to trimming and J lost 4 bases, with 13 bases between them. The CDR3 consists of 15 residues. The germline V gene encodes CDR1 LGHNA and CDR2 YSLEER. The CDR3 is CASSQDPSRRYEQYF. Here the CDR3 DNA reads TGCGCCAGCAGCCAAGACCCTAGCAGGCGGTACGAGCAGTACTTC.

V usage is TRBV6-5 and J usage is TRBJ1-1; D perhaps matches TRBD1 (6 bases). The germline CDR1 and CDR2 sequences are MNHEY and SVGAGI. V was pared by 4 bases and J by 4 bases, with 16 bases between. CDR3 length: 15 amino acids. Here the CDR3 reads CASSSGAGVFTEAFF. For the CDR3, the DNA is TGTGCCAGCAGTTCCGGCGCAGGGGTATTCACTGAAGCTTTCTTT.

In nucleotides, the CDR3 is TGCAGCGTTGTTTGGGGGGGCAACTACAATGAGCAGTTCTTC. Its translation: CSVVWGGNYNEQFF. The chain uses TRBV29-1 and TRBJ2-1; TRBD2 might be the D (7 bases). This CDR3 contains 14 residues. Germline V CDR1 and CDR2: SQVTM, ANQGSEA. The V gene lost 4 bases and the J gene lost 3 bases, with 13 bases spanning the gap.

In its sample, this clone was seen a few times. The chain uses TRBV27 and TRBJ2-7; D is perhaps TRBD1 (5 bases). Germline-derived CDR1 and CDR2 are MNHEY and SMNVEV (reference sequence). The CDR3 sequence is 13 residues long. V was trimmed by 7 bases and J by 2 bases, leaving 12 bases between them. CDR3 sequence (DNA): TGTGCCAGCAAGGCGGCAGGGCCCTACGAGCAGTACTTC. Its protein is CASKAAGPYEQYF.

This clone was seen a few times. The chain carries TRBV5-1 and TRBJ2-3; D call uncertain. Per germline, CDR1 SGHRS and CDR2 YFSETQ. This CDR3 has 14 amino acids. The V gene lost 4 bases and the J gene lost 3 bases, with 12 bases spanning the gap. The CDR3 protein is CASSGLGRTDTQYF. In nucleotides, the CDR3 is TGCGCCAGCAGCGGATTAGGCAGAACAGATACGCAGTATTTT.

This clone came up a few times. J is TRBJ1-1 and V is TRBV27, with TRBD1 matching 11 bases. Germline V CDR1 and CDR2: MNHEY, SMNVEV (reference sequence). Unmatched junction bases numbered 9, after V lost 5 bases and J lost 4 bases. This CDR3 comprises 16 residues. CDR3: CASSPGQGAMGTEAFF. The CDR3 bases are TGTGCCAGCAGTCCTGGACAGGGGGCTATGGGCACTGAAGCTTTCTTT.

The count of this clone is one. The rearrangement uses TRBV11-2 and TRBJ2-3; possible D gene TRBD2, 7 bases. V was cut by 5 bases and J by 9 bases, with 12 bases left in between. Looked up from germline, CDR1 is SGHAT and CDR2 is FQNNGV. The CDR3 is made up of 12 amino acids. The CDR3 coding sequence is TGTGCCAGCAGCCCCGGGGGGCGAACGCAGTATTTT. Its protein product is CASSPGGRTQYF.

The rearrangement uses TRBV2 and TRBJ1-1; tentatively, D is TRBD1 (5 bases). The CDR3 sequence is 13 residues long. Germline V gene lookup returns CDR1 SNHLY and CDR2 FYNNEI. V lost 6 bases and J lost 4, with 12 bases in between. CDR3 coding DNA: TGTGCCAGCAGACAGGACGGGGGCACTGAAGCTTTCTTT. Translating gives CASRQDGGTEAFF.

The table lists this clone with many counts. The same CDR3 is also encoded by other DNA sequences in this sample. The genes are TRBV20-1 and TRBJ2-5; no firm D call. This CDR3 comprises 10 residues. The V end was cut by 6 bases, the J end by 2 bases, with 4 bases between. The germline V gene has CDR1 DFQATT and CDR2 SNEGSKA (reference sequence). The chain's CDR3 is CSALQETQYF. CDR3 nucleotides: TGCAGTGCCCTACAAGAGACCCAGTACTTC.

This chain connects TRBV10-2 to TRBJ2-2; 8 bases match TRBD1. The germline CDR1 and CDR2 sequences are WSHSY and SAAADI. This CDR3 has 15 amino acids. V trimming: 4 bases; J trimming: 4 bases; junction bases outside the gene matches: 5. This CDR3 is CASSVLTGATGELFF. CDR3 bases: TGCGCCAGCAGTGTATTGACAGGGGCCACCGGGGAGCTGTTTTTT.

The gene calls are TRBV4-3 and TRBJ2-1, with TRBD2 matching over 7 bases. V was clipped by 0 bases and J by 9 bases; unmatched bases: 8. This CDR3 is 15 amino acids long. Per germline, CDR1 LGHNA and CDR2 YSLEER. The CDR3 bases are TGCGCCAGCAGCCAAGATTTACTAGCGCGGAGTGAGCAGTTCTTC. Translated, it gives CASSQDLLARSEQFF.

The chain joins TRBV30 to TRBJ2-3, with TRBD1 as a possible D gene (5 bases). The CDR3 contains 11 residues. Germline V gene lookup returns CDR1 GTSNPN and CDR2 SVGIG (reference sequence). The ends were cut back, 7 bases at V and 4 bases at J, with 9 bases in the middle. Here the CDR3 DNA reads TGTGCCTATGGGGCGGCAGATACGCAGTATTTT. Translated, it gives CAYGAADTQYF.